This TCR beta chain is from a study of T-cell memory formation after mild COVID-19. Study-level background: TCR clusters largely stayed donor specific.

The CDR3 runs 14 residues. CDR1 and CDR2 (germline): MNHEY, SVGAGI. V was cut by 0 bases and J by 5 bases, with 7 bases left in between. Comment on this clonotype: Its matching antigen is unknown.

General study findings and limits: That cross-reactive memory joined was suggested by some responding clones appearing in pre-infection memory. Contracting clones, day 15 to 85, had balanced CD4/CD8, and later expanders favored CD4+.

Sample barcodes and UMIs were carried by the TCR alpha and TCR beta cDNA libraries that 5'RACE generated with constant-segment primers. One entry per CDR3 protein results from TCRdb running MiXCR on the 5' RACE reads. The sample includes under 50,000 distinct CDR3 sequences, about 28% of them seen just once. The material sequenced was PBMCs or a T cell subset sorted from them (not recorded which). The receptor's source is a young man who had mild COVID-19 (a few samples of this study predate the infection). Cell type and time point are not known. The gene calls are TRBV6-5 and TRBJ2-2; TRBD2 is a possible D gene (6 bases). The CDR3 here is CASSYSGGTGELFF. Here the CDR3 DNA reads TGTGCCAGCAGTTACTCGGGGGGAACCGGGGAGCTGTTTTTT.